Sequencing of this T cell receptor (beta chain) was carried out in a study of cytomegalovirus exposure and HLA in healthy donors. About the research overall: Earlier sequencing of some 190 million T cells yielded 90 million to 140 million unique TCR beta sequences.

Primers included in the PCR were 60 Vbeta and 13 Jbeta primers. This table comes from immunoSEQ multiplex PCR, and its TCRdb copy is limited to in-frame clones, with some not included. Among approximately 170,000 clones listed, 85% were seen once. J lost 5 bases, V lost 3 bases, and 12 bases had no gene match. This CDR3 has 16 residues. Per germline, CDR1 LNHDA and CDR2 SQIVND (reference sequence). Sequencing input: PBMCs. The clonotype originates from a boy between 2 and 10 years old in good health and CMV-seronegative. The chain links TRBV19 to TRBJ2-7, with TRBD1 matching 8 bases. CDR3 sequence reads: CASSIRTTGVLDEQYF. The CDR3 nucleotides read TGTGCCAGTAGTATTCGAACGACAGGGGTGCTCGACGAGCAGTACTTC.